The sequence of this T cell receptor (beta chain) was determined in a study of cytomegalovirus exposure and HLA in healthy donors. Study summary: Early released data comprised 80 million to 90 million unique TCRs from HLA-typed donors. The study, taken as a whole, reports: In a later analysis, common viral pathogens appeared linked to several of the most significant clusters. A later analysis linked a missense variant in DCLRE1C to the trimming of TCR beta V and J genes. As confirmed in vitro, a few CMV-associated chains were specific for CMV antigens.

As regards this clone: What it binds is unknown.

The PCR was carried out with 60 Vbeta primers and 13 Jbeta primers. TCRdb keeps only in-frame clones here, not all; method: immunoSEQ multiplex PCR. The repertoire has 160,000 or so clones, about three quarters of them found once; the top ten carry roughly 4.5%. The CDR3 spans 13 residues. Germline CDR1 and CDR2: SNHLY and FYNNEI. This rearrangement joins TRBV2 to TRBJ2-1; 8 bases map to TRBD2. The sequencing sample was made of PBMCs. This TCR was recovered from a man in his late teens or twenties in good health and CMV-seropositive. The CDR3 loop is CGGRITSYNEQFF. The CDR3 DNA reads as TGTGGCGGGAGGATCACCTCCTACAATGAGCAGTTCTTC.